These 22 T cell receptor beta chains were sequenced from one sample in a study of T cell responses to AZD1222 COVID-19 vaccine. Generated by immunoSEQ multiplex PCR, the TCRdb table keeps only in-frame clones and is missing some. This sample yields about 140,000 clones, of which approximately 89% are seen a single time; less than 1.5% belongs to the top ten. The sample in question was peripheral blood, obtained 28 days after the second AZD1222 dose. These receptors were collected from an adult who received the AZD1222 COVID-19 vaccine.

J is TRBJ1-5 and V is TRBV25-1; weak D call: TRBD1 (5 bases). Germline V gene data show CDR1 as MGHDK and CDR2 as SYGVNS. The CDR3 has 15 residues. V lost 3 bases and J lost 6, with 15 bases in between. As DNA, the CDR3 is TGTGCCAGCAGTGATGTTGGCAGGGTGGGTCAGCCCCAGCATTTT. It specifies CASSDVGRVGQPQHF.

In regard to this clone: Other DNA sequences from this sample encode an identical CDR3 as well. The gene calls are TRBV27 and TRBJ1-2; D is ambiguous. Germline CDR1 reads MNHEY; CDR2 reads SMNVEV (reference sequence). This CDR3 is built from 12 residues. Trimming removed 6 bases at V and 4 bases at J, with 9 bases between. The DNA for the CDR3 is TGTGCCAGCAGCCGAGAGGGCTATGGCTACACCTTC. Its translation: CASSREGYGYTF.

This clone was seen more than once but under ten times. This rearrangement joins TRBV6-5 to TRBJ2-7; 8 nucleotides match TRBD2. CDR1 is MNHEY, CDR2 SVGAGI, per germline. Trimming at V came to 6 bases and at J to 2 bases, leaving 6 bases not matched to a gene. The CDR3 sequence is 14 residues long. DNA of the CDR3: TGTGCCAGCAGGCGGGGGGCGGGAACCTACGAGCAGTACTTC. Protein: CASRRGAGTYEQYF.

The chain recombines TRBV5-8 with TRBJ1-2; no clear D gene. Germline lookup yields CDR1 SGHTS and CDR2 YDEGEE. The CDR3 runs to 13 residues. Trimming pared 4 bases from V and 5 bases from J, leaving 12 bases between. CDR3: CASSRTLEYGYTF. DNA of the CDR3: TGTGCCAGCAGCAGGACTCTGGAGTATGGCTACACCTTC.

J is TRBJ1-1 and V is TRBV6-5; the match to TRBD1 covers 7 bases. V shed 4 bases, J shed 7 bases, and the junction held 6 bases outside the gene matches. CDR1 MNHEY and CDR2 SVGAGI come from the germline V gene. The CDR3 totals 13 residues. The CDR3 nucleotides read TGTGCCAGCAGTTCGTTAGGACAGGTTGAAGCTTTCTTT. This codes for CASSSLGQVEAFF.

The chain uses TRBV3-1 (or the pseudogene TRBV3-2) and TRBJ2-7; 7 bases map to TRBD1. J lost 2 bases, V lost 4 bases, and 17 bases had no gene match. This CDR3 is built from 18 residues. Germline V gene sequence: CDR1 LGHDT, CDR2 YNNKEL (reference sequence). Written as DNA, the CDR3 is TGTGCCAGCAGCCTAGGGGGCGGACAGCCCCGACTCACCTACGAGCAGTACTTC. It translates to CASSLGGGQPRLTYEQYF.

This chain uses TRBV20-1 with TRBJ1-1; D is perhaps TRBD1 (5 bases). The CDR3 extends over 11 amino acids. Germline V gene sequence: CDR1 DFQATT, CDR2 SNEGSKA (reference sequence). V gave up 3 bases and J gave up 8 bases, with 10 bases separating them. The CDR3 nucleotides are TGCAGTGCTAGGAGACAGTCCGAAGCTTTCTTT. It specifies CSARRQSEAFF.

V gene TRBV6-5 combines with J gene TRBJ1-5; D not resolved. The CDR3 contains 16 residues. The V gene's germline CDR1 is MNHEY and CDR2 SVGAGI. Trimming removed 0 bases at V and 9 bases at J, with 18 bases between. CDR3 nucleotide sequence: TGTGCCAGCAGTTACTCGAGGCCGTCCCCAATGACGCCCCAGCATTTT. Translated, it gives CASSYSRPSPMTPQHF.

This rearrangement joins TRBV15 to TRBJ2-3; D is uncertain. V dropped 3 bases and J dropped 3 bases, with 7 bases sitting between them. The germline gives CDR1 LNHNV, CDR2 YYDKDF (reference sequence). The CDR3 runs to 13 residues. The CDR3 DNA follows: TGTGCCACCAGCAGCCAGAGAACAGATACGCAGTATTTT. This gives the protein CATSSQRTDTQYF.

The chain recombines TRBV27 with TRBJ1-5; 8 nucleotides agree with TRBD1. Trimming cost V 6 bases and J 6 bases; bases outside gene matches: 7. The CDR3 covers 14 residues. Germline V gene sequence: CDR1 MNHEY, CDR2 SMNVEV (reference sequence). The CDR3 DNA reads TGTGCCAGCAGCTCACTCGGACAGGGTCAGCCCCAGCATTTT. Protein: CASSSLGQGQPQHF.

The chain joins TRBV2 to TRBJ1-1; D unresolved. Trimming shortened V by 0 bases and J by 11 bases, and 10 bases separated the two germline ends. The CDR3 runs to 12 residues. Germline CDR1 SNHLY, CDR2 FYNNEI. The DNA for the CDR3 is TGTGCCAGCAGTGAAGCGCCGAATGAGGCTTTCTTT. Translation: CASSEAPNEAFF. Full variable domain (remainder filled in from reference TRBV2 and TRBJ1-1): EPEVTQTPSHQVTQMGQEVILRCVPISNHLYFYWYRQILGQKVEFLVSFYNNEISEKSEIFDDQFSVERPDGSNFTLKIRSTKLEDSAMYFCASSEAPNEAFFGQGTRLTVV.

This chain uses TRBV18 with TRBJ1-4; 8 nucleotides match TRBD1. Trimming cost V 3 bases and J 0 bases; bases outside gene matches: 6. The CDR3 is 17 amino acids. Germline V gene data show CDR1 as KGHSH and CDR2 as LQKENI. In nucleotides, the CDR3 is TGTGCCAGCTCACCGACAGGGGACATTCCAACTAATGAAAAACTGTTTTTT. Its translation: CASSPTGDIPTNEKLFF.

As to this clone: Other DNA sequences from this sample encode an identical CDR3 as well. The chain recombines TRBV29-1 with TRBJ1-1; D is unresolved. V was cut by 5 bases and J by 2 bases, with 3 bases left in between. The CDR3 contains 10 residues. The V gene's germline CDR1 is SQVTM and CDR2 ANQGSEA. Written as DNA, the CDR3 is TGCAGCGTTCAAAACACTGAAGCTTTCTTT. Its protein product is CSVQNTEAFF.

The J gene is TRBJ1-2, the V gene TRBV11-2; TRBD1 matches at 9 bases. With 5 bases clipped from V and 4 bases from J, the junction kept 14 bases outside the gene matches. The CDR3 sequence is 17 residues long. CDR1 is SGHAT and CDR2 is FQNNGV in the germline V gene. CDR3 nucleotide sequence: TGTGCCAGCAGCCGCGGACAGGGGAGCGTTAGGGTCTATGGCTACACCTTC. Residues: CASSRGQGSVRVYGYTF.

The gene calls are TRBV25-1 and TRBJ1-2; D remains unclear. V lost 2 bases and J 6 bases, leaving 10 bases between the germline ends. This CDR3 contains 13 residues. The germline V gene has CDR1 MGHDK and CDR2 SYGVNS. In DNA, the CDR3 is TGTGCCAGCAGTGAAATGGGAGGACATGGCTACACCTTC. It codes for CASSEMGGHGYTF.

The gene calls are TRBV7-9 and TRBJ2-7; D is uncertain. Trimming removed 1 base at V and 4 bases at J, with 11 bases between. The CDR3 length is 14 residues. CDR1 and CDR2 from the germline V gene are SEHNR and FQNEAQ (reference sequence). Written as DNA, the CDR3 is TGTGCCAGCAGCTTAGAAGTAGGGTGGTACGAGCAGTACTTC. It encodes CASSLEVGWYEQYF.

The CDR3 bases are TGTGCCAGCAGAAGCCTACAGGGGTCCAGGGGCGAGCAGTACTTC. It specifies CASRSLQGSRGEQYF. V gene TRBV2 combines with J gene TRBJ2-7, with 7 bases identical to TRBD1. The trim removed 6 bases at V and 6 bases at J, leaving 14 bases unmatched. The CDR3 loop spans 15 amino acids. CDR1 is SNHLY, CDR2 FYNNEI, per germline.

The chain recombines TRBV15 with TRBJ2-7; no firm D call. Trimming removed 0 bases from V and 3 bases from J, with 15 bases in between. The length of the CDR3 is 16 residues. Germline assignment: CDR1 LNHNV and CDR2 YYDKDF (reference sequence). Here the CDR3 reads CATSRDWPAMRYEQYF. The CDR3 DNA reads TGTGCCACCAGCAGAGATTGGCCGGCCATGCGCTACGAGCAGTACTTC.

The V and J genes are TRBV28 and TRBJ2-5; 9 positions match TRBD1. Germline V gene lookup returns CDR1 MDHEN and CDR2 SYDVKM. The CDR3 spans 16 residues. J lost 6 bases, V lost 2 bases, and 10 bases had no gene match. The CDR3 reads CASSLLRDRVVKTQYF. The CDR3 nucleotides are TGTGCCAGCAGTTTACTCCGGGACAGGGTCGTAAAGACCCAGTACTTC.

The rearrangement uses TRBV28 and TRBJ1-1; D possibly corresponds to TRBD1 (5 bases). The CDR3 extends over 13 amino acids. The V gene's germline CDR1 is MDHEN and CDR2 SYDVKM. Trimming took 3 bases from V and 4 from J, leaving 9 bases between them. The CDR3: CASSFGTVTEAFF. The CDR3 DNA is TGTGCCAGCAGTTTCGGGACTGTCACTGAAGCTTTCTTT.

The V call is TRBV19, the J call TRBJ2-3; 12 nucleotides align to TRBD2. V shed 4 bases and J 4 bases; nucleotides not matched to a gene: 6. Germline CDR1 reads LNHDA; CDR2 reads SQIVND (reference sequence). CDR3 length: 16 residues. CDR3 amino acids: CASSSVTSGSSDTQYF. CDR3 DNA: TGTGCCAGTAGTAGCGTGACTAGCGGGAGTTCAGATACGCAGTATTTT.

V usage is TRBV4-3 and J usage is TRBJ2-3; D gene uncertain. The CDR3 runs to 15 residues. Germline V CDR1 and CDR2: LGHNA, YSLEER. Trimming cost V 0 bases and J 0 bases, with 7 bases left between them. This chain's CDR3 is CASSQDAGSTDTQYF. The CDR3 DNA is TGCGCCAGCAGCCAAGATGCCGGAAGCACAGATACGCAGTATTTT.